This is a list of T cell receptor beta chains from one sample in a study of shared clonotypes between healthy human individuals. Libraries were prepared by immunoSEQ multiplex PCR; TCRdb keeps only in-frame clonotypes and omits some of them. The data contain some 580,000 clones, about 97% of them singletons. Input material: naive CD4+ T cells sorted from blood. These receptors all stem from a woman aged 25 to 39 in good health. CDR3s include the opening cysteine and the closing phenylalanine or tryptophan. Rows may omit the clone size; those that give it use once, few, many or a size class.

v_gene: TRBV6-1; abundance: -; j_gene: TRBJ2-6; CDR3aa: CASSERRLSGANVLTF
v_gene: TRBV5-1; abundance: -; j_gene: TRBJ2-1; CDR3aa: CASSLDLAGGNEQFF
v_gene: TRBV19; abundance: -; j_gene: TRBJ2-3; CDR3aa: CASSIVGLAGGTDTQYF
v_gene: TRBV19; abundance: -; j_gene: TRBJ2-1; CDR3aa: CASSIPTSGKDEQFF
v_gene: TRBV2; abundance: -; j_gene: TRBJ1-6; CDR3aa: CASTRTENSPLHF
v_gene: TRBV7-3; abundance: -; j_gene: TRBJ1-5; CDR3aa: CASSLISGAGQPQHF
v_gene: TRBV6-5; abundance: few; j_gene: TRBJ2-5; CDR3aa: CASTSGRETQYF
v_gene: TRBV29-1; abundance: -; j_gene: TRBJ2-1; CDR3aa: CSVDPSDPPRDNEQFF
v_gene: TRBV4-1; abundance: once; j_gene: TRBJ2-7; CDR3aa: CASSQVGRSTYEQYF
v_gene: TRBV28; abundance: -; j_gene: TRBJ1-2; CDR3aa: CASSSRQAYGYTF
v_gene: TRBV29-1; abundance: few; j_gene: TRBJ1-1; CDR3aa: CSVRGTEAFF
v_gene: TRBV6-1; abundance: -; j_gene: TRBJ1-2; CDR3aa: CATTTTDPYTF
v_gene: TRBV21-1; abundance: -; j_gene: TRBJ2-3; CDR3aa: CARLDAISDTQYF
v_gene: TRBV19; abundance: -; j_gene: TRBJ2-3; CDR3aa: CASSIVLAGGDTQYF
v_gene: TRBV5-5; abundance: -; j_gene: TRBJ2-7; CDR3aa: CASSADRGMTYEQYF
v_gene: TRBV7-9; abundance: -; j_gene: TRBJ1-2; CDR3aa: CASSLTRGQNGYTF
v_gene: TRBV28; abundance: -; j_gene: TRBJ1-2; CDR3aa: CASSPVKGTGKDGYTF